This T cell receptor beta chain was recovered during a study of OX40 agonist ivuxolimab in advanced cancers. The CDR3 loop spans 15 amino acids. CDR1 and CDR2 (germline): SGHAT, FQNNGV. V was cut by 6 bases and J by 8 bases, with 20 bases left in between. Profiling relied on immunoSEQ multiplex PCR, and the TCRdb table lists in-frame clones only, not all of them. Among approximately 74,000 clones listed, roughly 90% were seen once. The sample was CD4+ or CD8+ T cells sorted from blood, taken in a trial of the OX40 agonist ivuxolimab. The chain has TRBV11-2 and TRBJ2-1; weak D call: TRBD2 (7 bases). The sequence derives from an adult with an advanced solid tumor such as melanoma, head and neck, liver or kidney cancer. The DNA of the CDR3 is TGTGCCAGCAGATCCTTAGGGGGAGGGCCTTATGAGCAGTTCTTC. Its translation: CASRSLGGGPYEQFF.